The T cell receptor (beta chain) described here comes from a study of beta chain features in type 1 diabetes. Turning to the study itself: Sorted cells, approximately 110 million in number, were examined across all samples.

Per the germline V gene, CDR1 is SEHNR and CDR2 is FQNEAQ (reference sequence). V shed 6 bases and J shed 3 bases, with 17 bases lying between them. This CDR3 comprises 16 residues. Findings and caveats of the study: Reduced insertions and increased deletions marked VDJ junctions in type 1 diabetes patients. Within each of all four CD4+ subsets, Type 1 diabetes patients had TCRB CDR3s that were moderately but significantly shorter. Because the template was cDNA, high-expressing cells might be over-represented.

Points on this clone: Its specificity is not known.

The authors sorted CD4+ naive, central memory, regulatory and stem cell-like memory cells via CD45RO/CCR7/CD25/CD127/CD95/CD27. Investigators reverse transcribed all isolated RNA, so they sequenced expressed TCRB transcripts. Some clones are missing from TCRdb's copy, which holds only in-frame ones; the method was immunoSEQ multiplex PCR. This repertoire shows about 650,000 clones, 9.5% to 15% found once; its top ten account for 0.095% to 0.15%. The TCR comes from a man between 25 and 39 years old with type 1 diabetes. The chain links TRBV7-9 to TRBJ2-2, with a possible D match to TRBD2 (8 bases). The sequenced sample was naive CD4+ T cells from blood. CDR3 sequence (DNA): TGTGCCAGCAGTAAGACAGGGACTAGGGACACCGGGGAGCTGTTTTTT. Protein sequence: CASSKTGTRDTGELFF.